The 29 T cell receptor beta chains below were found in one sample sequenced in a study of blood T cell repertoires in COVID-19. Method: immunoSEQ multiplex PCR; TCRdb's copy keeps in-frame clones and lacks some. The table includes some 120,000 clones, around three quarters detected once. The sample comprised peripheral blood. The receptor source for this set is a woman in her sixties or seventies with acute or convalescent COVID-19.

The V gene is TRBV28, the J gene TRBJ1-2; maybe TRBD1 (5 bases). Germline V CDR1 and CDR2: MDHEN, SYDVKM. V was shortened by 6 bases and J by 8 bases, with 16 bases between the two germline ends. The CDR3 has 13 residues. The CDR3, as DNA: TGTGCCAGCAGGACTCCGCAGGGCGTGGGCTACACCTTC. Translation: CASRTPQGVGYTF.

The chain carries TRBV7-2 and TRBJ1-3, with D tentatively TRBD1 (5 bases). The CDR3 contains 17 residues. The germline V gene has CDR1 SGHTA and CDR2 FQGNSA. V was clipped by 5 bases and J by 0 bases, with 17 bases between them. CDR3 residues: CASSLTRGGTSGNTIYF. The CDR3 nucleotides read TGTGCCAGCAGCCTAACTCGGGGGGGAACCTCTGGAAACACCATATATTTT.

This clone was counted between two and nine times. This chain connects TRBV29-1 to TRBJ1-1, with D possibly matching TRBD1 (5 bases). Germline-derived CDR1 and CDR2 are SQVTM and ANQGSEA. This CDR3 is 13 amino acids long. V lost 7 bases and J lost 2, with 14 bases in between. This chain's CDR3 is CSGLRQGNTEAFF. DNA of the CDR3: TGCAGCGGTCTCCGGCAGGGAAACACTGAAGCTTTCTTT.

This clone was counted only a few times. V usage is TRBV9 and J usage is TRBJ2-2; 14 bases are shared with TRBD2. The CDR3 covers 18 residues. Germline V lookup: CDR1 SGDLS, CDR2 YYNGEE. V lost 4 bases, J lost 4 bases, and 9 bases stayed unmatched. The CDR3 here is CASSPGLAGGSATGELFF. In DNA form, the CDR3 reads TGTGCCAGCAGCCCCGGACTAGCGGGGGGCTCCGCCACCGGGGAGCTGTTTTTT.

The CDR3 DNA sequence: TGTGCCAGCAGCTTAGTCGCTAGCGGGGGGGCAAATGAGCAGTTCTTC. As protein: CASSLVASGGANEQFF. The V call is TRBV7-2, the J call TRBJ2-1; 12 bases are shared with TRBD2. After removal of 1 base from V and 7 bases from J, the junction contained 5 bases not matched to a gene. Germline CDR1 reads SGHTA; CDR2 reads FQGNSA. The CDR3 sequence is 16 residues long.

The chain combines TRBV12-5 with TRBJ2-3; D is perhaps TRBD2 (7 bases). The V end lost 0 bases, the J end lost 0 bases, and 16 bases lay between the germline ends. Germline assignment: CDR1 LGHNT and CDR2 FRNRAP. This CDR3 is 18 amino acids long. The CDR3: CASGLVQGGRGSTDTQYF. CDR3 DNA sequence: TGTGCTAGTGGTTTGGTACAGGGCGGGAGAGGGAGCACAGATACGCAGTATTTT.

V is TRBV18 and J is TRBJ1-5; 10 nucleotides line up with TRBD1. The CDR3 is made up of 15 amino acids. From germline, CDR1 is KGHSH and CDR2 LQKENI. Losses at the gene ends were 4 bases for V and 1 base for J; bases not matched to a gene: 1. CDR3 loop: CASSRTGGSNQPQHF. DNA of the CDR3: TGTGCCAGCTCACGGACAGGGGGGAGCAATCAGCCCCAGCATTTT.

This chain uses TRBV5-4 with TRBJ2-7, with 9 bases fitting TRBD1. CDR1 SGHNT and CDR2 YYREEE come from the germline V gene (reference sequence). There are 15 residues in the CDR3. The junction had 3 bases not matched to a gene; V was cut back by 2 bases and J by 0 bases. CDR3 sequence: CASSLQGAGSYEQYF. CDR3 nucleotide sequence: TGTGCCAGCAGCTTACAGGGGGCGGGCTCCTACGAGCAGTACTTC.

The rearrangement joins TRBV7-8 to TRBJ2-3, with D perhaps matching TRBD2 (6 bases). Germline CDR1 is SGHVS and CDR2 is FQNEAQ. Between the trimmed V and J ends, which lost 3 bases and 2 bases, there was a span of 9 bases. CDR3 size: 14 residues. The CDR3: CASSFPSDTDTQYF. The CDR3 DNA reads as TGTGCCAGCAGCTTCCCTAGCGACACAGATACGCAGTATTTT.

The genes are TRBV12-3 or TRBV12-4 and TRBJ2-1; unclear D gene. CDR3 length: 13 amino acids. The V end lost 3 bases, the J end lost 4 bases, and 7 bases lay between the germline ends. CDR3 coding DNA: TGTGCCAGCAGTTTGGGCAGTTACAATGAGCAGTTCTTC. Translating gives CASSLGSYNEQFF.

The chain carries TRBV9 and TRBJ2-2; 10 bases fit TRBD2. The CDR3 extends over 16 amino acids. Per the germline V gene, CDR1 is SGDLS and CDR2 is YYNGEE. V lost 1 base, J lost 7 bases, and 7 bases stayed unmatched. The CDR3 sequence: CASSVTSGVVSGELFF. For the CDR3, the DNA is TGTGCCAGCAGCGTAACTAGCGGGGTGGTGAGCGGGGAGCTGTTTTTT.

The chain uses TRBV30 and TRBJ2-2; possible D gene TRBD1, 6 bases. Germline loops: CDR1 GTSNPN, CDR2 SVGIG (reference sequence). The CDR3 is 14 amino acids. V was clipped by 4 bases and J by 4 bases, with 13 bases between them. The CDR3 spells CAWKPRGGTGELFF. CDR3 nucleotides: TGTGCCTGGAAACCCAGGGGTGGCACCGGGGAGCTGTTTTTT.

The chain uses TRBV3-1 (or the pseudogene TRBV3-2) and TRBJ2-2; 7 nucleotides align to TRBD2. The length of the CDR3 is 16 residues. V lost 4 bases to trimming and J lost 4 bases; unmatched junction nucleotides: 9. CDR1 and CDR2 from the germline V gene are LGHDT and YNNKEL (reference sequence). CDR3 bases: TGTGCCAGCAGCCCCCGACGGGAGCGGGGCACCGGGGAGCTGTTTTTT. It translates to CASSPRRERGTGELFF.

The rearrangement joins TRBV14 to TRBJ2-3; no definite D call. V was clipped by 4 bases and J by 7 bases, with 9 bases between them. CDR1 is SGHDN, CDR2 FVKESK, per germline. The CDR3 sequence is 12 residues long. For the CDR3, the DNA is TGTGCCAGCAGCCCCAGTCGATATACGCAGTATTTT. Its translation is CASSPSRYTQYF.

This chain connects TRBV27 to TRBJ2-3; TRBD1 is a possible D gene (5 bases). Trimming shortened V by 8 bases and J by 2 bases, and 11 bases separated the two germline ends. Germline V gene data show CDR1 as MNHEY and CDR2 as SMNVEV (reference sequence). CDR3 length equals 13 residues. The CDR3 reads CASHRSNTDTQYF. Written as DNA, the CDR3 is TGTGCCAGCCACAGGTCTAACACAGATACGCAGTATTTT.

This clone was detected only once. This chain uses TRBV19 with TRBJ2-1, with TRBD1 as a possible D gene (5 bases). Trimming cost V 7 bases and J 4 bases, with 20 bases left between them. Germline V gene sequence: CDR1 LNHDA, CDR2 SQIVND (reference sequence). The CDR3 length is 16 residues. The CDR3 DNA is TGTGCCAGTACCTTCCACCCCATGGCAGGGTACAATGAGCAGTTCTTC. Its protein product is CASTFHPMAGYNEQFF.

The chain uses TRBV27 and TRBJ2-1; TRBD2 agrees at 9 bases. Germline assignment: CDR1 MNHEY and CDR2 SMNVEV (reference sequence). This CDR3 has 18 residues. With 4 bases clipped from V and 8 bases from J, the junction kept 18 bases outside the gene matches. The CDR3 region has the DNA TGTGCCAGCAGTTCCTACATTAGCGGGGGCAGCCAACGGTATGAGCAGTTCTTC. It specifies CASSSYISGGSQRYEQFF.

This clone was detected only once. The CDR3 here is CASSPTTGESGNTIYF. The CDR3 DNA is TGTGCCAGCAGCCCAACCACAGGGGAATCTGGAAACACCATATATTTT. The chain combines TRBV11-2 with TRBJ1-3, with 7 positions matching TRBD1. After removal of 5 bases from V and 1 base from J, the junction contained 8 bases not matched to a gene. From germline, CDR1 is SGHAT and CDR2 FQNNGV. The CDR3 contains 16 residues. Full variable domain (rest looked up from reference TRBV11-2 and TRBJ1-3): EAGVAQSPRYKIIEKRQSVAFWCNPISGHATLYWYQQILGQGPKLLIQFQNNGVVDDSQLPKDRFSAERLKGVDSTLKIQPAKLEDSAVYLCASSPTTGESGNTIYFGEGSWLTVV.

The CDR3 region is CASSQAGTGVHEQYF. The CDR3, as DNA: TGTGCCAGCAGCCAGGCCGGGACAGGCGTCCACGAGCAGTACTTC. V gene TRBV3-1 (or the pseudogene TRBV3-2) combines with J gene TRBJ2-7; TRBD1 aligns across 8 bases. Trimming cost V 3 bases and J 5 bases; bases outside gene matches: 9. Germline CDR1 is LGHDT and CDR2 is YNNKEL (reference sequence). This CDR3 spans 15 amino acids.

The chain combines TRBV5-1 with TRBJ2-7; the D gene is possibly TRBD2 (5 bases). Germline lookup yields CDR1 SGHRS and CDR2 YFSETQ. The V gene lost 0 bases and the J gene lost 7 bases, with 11 bases spanning the gap. The length of the CDR3 is 13 residues. Here the CDR3 reads CASSLGTYLEQYF. CDR3 coding DNA: TGCGCCAGCAGCTTGGGGACTTACCTTGAGCAGTACTTC.

The chain joins TRBV29-1 to TRBJ2-1, with 10 bases that match TRBD2. Trimming cost V 1 base and J 9 bases; bases outside gene matches: 6. CDR3 length equals 14 residues. The V gene's germline CDR1 is SQVTM and CDR2 ANQGSEA. CDR3 bases: TGCAGCGTTGAAGGGCTAGCGGGAGTAGGTGAGCAGTTCTTC. This encodes CSVEGLAGVGEQFF.

This chain links TRBV4-1 with TRBJ2-5, with D maybe TRBD1 (6 bases). V shed 1 base and J shed 3 bases, with 18 bases lying between them. CDR1 is MGHRA, CDR2 YSYEKL, per germline. The CDR3 totals 17 residues. CDR3 residues: CASSQVPGHTWEETQYF. CDR3 DNA sequence: TGCGCCAGCAGCCAAGTTCCGGGACACACATGGGAAGAGACCCAGTACTTC.

This sequence joins TRBV28 and TRBJ1-2, with no clear D. The CDR3 totals 12 residues. V was clipped by 1 base and J by 7 bases, with 7 bases between them. CDR1 is MDHEN and CDR2 is SYDVKM in the germline V gene. CDR3: CASSLSSRGYTF. In DNA form, the CDR3 reads TGTGCCAGCAGTTTATCTTCCCGTGGCTACACCTTC.

V gene TRBV3-1 (or the pseudogene TRBV3-2) combines with J gene TRBJ1-5; D is possibly TRBD1 (6 bases). Germline CDR1 is LGHDT and CDR2 is YNNKEL (reference sequence). V was clipped by 0 bases and J by 7 bases, with 13 bases between them. The CDR3 has 15 residues. CDR3 sequence: CASSQDPTGNQPQHF. DNA of the CDR3: TGTGCCAGCAGCCAAGATCCCACAGGGAACCAGCCCCAGCATTTT.

This clone was detected only a few times. The V gene is TRBV3-1 (or the pseudogene TRBV3-2), the J gene TRBJ2-5; tentatively, D is TRBD2 (7 bases). Trimming removed 2 bases from V and 4 bases from J, with 14 bases in between. In germline, CDR1 is LGHDT, CDR2 YNNKEL (reference sequence). The CDR3 has 15 residues. Here the CDR3 reads CASSQTGGGAETQYF. The CDR3 bases are TGTGCCAGCAGCCAAACGGGGGGCGGAGCAGAGACCCAGTACTTC.

The V gene is TRBV7-2, the J gene TRBJ2-7; possibly TRBD2 for D (5 bases). This CDR3 contains 17 residues. With 0 bases removed from V and 4 bases from J, the gap between germline ends came to 19 bases. CDR1 SGHTA and CDR2 FQGNSA come from the germline V gene. This chain's CDR3 is CASSLALGRAVGYEQYF. The CDR3 coding sequence is TGTGCCAGCAGCTTAGCTTTGGGGAGAGCGGTTGGTTACGAGCAGTACTTC.

CDR3 in DNA: TGTGCCAGCAGTTATTCCATTACTAGCGCGGACGAGCAGTACTTC. Translating gives CASSYSITSADEQYF. J is TRBJ2-7 and V is TRBV27; 7 bases align to TRBD2. Germline V CDR1 and CDR2: MNHEY, SMNVEV (reference sequence). The CDR3 loop spans 15 amino acids. V lost 4 bases to trimming and J lost 5 bases; unmatched junction nucleotides: 11.

The rearrangement links TRBV2 to TRBJ1-1; a weak D match, TRBD1 (5 bases). CDR3 length: 13 residues. Germline V CDR1 and CDR2: SNHLY, FYNNEI. With 3 bases removed from V and 4 bases from J, the gap between germline ends came to 9 bases. The CDR3 nucleotides are TGTGCCAGCAGTGATCGGGGGACCACTGAAGCTTTCTTT. This encodes CASSDRGTTEAFF.

This chain links TRBV29-1 with TRBJ2-3, with D hard to call. The V gene lost 5 bases and the J gene lost 0 bases, with 9 bases spanning the gap. Germline-derived CDR1 and CDR2 are SQVTM and ANQGSEA. There are 13 residues in the CDR3. The CDR3 DNA follows: TGCAGCGTTATGCAGGCTAGCACAGATACGCAGTATTTT. Protein product: CSVMQASTDTQYF.